This TCR beta chain was captured in a study of blood T cell repertoires in COVID-19. Across the study: In each case, the material was cDNA or gDNA derived from T cells, B-cell-depleted T cells, or PBMCs.

The CDR3 has 15 residues. Germline V CDR1 and CDR2: SGHTA, FQGTGA. V lost 5 bases to trimming and J lost 5 bases, with 16 bases between them. In the authors' methods: Amplification from reference gene primers served as the basis for estimated nucleated cell counts. Sequencing was performed with immunoSEQ multiplex PCR; in TCRdb, only in-frame clones are kept and a portion is missing. That table furnishes V, J and clone size, whereas the DNA furnished D and trimming. Among nearly 300,000 clones, about 81% were seen once, and the ten largest hold over 1.3%. Patients in Seattle were enrolled during active infection, then followed longitudinally.

V and J are TRBV7-3 and TRBJ2-1; D perhaps matches TRBD1 (6 bases). Sequenced material: peripheral blood. The clonotype comes from a human donor with COVID-19, enrolled during active disease. The donor label of this sample is uncertain. CDR3 DNA: TGTGCCAGCAGCCCCGTAGGACAGAGGAACAATGAGCAGTTCTTC. The encoded protein is CASSPVGQRNNEQFF. Using reference TRBV7-3 and TRBJ2-1 for the parts outside the CDR3, the full variable domain is GAGVSQTPSNKVTEKGKYVELRCDPISGHTALYWYRQSLGQGPEFLIYFQGTGAADDSGLPNDRFFAVRPEGSVSTLKIQRTERGDSAVYLCASSPVGQRNNEQFFGPGTRLTVL.